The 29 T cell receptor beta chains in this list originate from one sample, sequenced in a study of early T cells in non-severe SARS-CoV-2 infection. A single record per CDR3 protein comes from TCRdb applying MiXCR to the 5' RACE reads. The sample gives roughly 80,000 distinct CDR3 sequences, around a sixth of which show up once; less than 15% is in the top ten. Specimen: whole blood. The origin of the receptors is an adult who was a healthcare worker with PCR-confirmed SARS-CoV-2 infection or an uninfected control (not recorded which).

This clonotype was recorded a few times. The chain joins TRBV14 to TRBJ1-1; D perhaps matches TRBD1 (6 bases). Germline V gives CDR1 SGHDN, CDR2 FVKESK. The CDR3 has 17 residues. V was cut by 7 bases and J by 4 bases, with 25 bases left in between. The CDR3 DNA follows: TGTGCCAGCATAGCAGGGGCAGGGGTTTTGTCGGTCACTGAAGCTTTCTTT. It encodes CASIAGAGVLSVTEAFF.

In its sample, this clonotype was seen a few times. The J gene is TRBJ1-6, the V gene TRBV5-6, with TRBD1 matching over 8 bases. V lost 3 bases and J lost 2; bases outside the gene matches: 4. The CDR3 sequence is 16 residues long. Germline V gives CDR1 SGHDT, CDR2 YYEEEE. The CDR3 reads CASSSDRGAYNSPLHF. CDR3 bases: TGTGCCAGCAGCTCAGACAGGGGCGCCTATAATTCACCCCTCCACTTT.

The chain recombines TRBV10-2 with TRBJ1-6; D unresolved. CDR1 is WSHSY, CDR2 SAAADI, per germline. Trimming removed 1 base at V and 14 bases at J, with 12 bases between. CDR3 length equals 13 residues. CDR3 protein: CASSEYRWSALHF. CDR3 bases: TGCGCCAGCAGTGAGTATCGGTGGTCGGCCCTCCACTTT.

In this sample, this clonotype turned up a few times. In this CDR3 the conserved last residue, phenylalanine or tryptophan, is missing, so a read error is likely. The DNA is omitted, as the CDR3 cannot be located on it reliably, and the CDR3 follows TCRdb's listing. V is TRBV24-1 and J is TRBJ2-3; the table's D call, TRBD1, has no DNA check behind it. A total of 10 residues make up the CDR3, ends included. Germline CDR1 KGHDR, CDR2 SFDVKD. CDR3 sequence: CATSDLGLSV.

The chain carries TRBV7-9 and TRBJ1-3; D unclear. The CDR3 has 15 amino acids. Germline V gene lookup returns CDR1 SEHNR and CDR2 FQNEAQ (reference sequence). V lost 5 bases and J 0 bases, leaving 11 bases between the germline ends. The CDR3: CASSRGPLSGNTIYF. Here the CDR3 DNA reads TGTGCCAGCAGCCGCGGGCCACTCTCTGGAAACACCATATATTTT.

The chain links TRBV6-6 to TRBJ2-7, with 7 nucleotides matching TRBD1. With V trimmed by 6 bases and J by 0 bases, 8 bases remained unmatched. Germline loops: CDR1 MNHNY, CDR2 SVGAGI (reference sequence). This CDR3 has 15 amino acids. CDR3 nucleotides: TGTGCCAGCAGCCCTATTTCAGGGGGCTCCTACGAGCAGTACTTC. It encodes CASSPISGGSYEQYF.

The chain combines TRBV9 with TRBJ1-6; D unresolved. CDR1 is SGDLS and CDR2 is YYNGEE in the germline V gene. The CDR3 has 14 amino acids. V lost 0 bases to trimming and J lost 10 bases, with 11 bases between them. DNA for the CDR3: TGTGCCAGCAGCGTAGTCACCCAAGGGTCACCCCTCCACTTT. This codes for CASSVVTQGSPLHF.

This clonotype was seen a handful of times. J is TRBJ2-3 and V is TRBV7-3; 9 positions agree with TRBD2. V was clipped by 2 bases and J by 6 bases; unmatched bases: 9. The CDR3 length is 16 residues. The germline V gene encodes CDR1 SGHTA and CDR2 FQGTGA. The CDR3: CASSLFGGGAADTQYF. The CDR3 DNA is TGTGCCAGCAGCTTATTCGGCGGGGGGGCCGCGGATACGCAGTATTTT.

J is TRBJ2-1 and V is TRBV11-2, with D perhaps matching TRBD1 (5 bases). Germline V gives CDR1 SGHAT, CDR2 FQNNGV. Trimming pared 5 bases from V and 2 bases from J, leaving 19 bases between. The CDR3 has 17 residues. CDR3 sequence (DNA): TGTGCCAGCAGCCCAAGGGTCGGCAGGGCAACCTACAATGAGCAGTTCTTC. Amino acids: CASSPRVGRATYNEQFF.

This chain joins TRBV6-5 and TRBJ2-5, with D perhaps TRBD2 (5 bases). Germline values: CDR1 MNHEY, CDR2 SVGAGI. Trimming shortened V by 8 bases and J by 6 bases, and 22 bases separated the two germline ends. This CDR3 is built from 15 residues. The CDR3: CASSYSSVGGQTQYF. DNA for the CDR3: TGTGCCAGCTCCTACTCGTCGGTTGGAGGACAGACCCAGTACTTC.

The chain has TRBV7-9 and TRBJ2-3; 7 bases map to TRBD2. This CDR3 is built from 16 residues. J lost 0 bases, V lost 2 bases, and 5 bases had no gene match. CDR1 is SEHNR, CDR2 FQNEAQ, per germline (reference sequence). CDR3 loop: CASSLRAGSSTDTQYF. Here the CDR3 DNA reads TGTGCCAGCAGCTTAAGAGCGGGGTCAAGCACAGATACGCAGTATTTT. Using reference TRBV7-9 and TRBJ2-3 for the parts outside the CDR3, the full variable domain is DTGVSQNPRHKITKRGQNVTFRCDPISEHNRLYWYRQTLGQGPEFLTYFQNEAQLEKSRLLSDRFSAERPKGSFSTLEIQRTEQGDSAMYLCASSLRAGSSTDTQYFGPGTRLTVL.

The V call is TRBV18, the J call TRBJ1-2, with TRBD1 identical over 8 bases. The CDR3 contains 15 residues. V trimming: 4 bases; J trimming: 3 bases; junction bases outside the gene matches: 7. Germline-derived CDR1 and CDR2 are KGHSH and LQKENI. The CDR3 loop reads CASSLDRGQDYGYTF. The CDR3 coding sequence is TGTGCCAGCTCACTAGACAGGGGTCAAGACTATGGCTACACCTTC.

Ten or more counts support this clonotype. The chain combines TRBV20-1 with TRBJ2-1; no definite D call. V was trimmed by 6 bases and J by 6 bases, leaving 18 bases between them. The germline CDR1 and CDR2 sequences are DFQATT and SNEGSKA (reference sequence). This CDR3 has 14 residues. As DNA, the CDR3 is TGCAGTGCGCTACAGCTGGGGATGGCCAATGAGCAGTTCTTC. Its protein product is CSALQLGMANEQFF.

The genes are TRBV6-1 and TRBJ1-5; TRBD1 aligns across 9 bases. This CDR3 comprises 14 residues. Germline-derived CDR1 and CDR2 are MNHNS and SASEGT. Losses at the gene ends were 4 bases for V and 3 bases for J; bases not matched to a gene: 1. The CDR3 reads CASSGTGVNQPQHF. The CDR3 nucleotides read TGTGCCAGCAGTGGGACAGGGGTCAATCAGCCCCAGCATTTT.

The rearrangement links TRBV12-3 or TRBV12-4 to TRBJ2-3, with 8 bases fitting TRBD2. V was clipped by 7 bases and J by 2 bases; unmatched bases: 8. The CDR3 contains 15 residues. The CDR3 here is CASIADGRATDTQYF. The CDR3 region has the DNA TGTGCCAGCATTGCTGACGGGAGGGCCACAGATACGCAGTATTTT.

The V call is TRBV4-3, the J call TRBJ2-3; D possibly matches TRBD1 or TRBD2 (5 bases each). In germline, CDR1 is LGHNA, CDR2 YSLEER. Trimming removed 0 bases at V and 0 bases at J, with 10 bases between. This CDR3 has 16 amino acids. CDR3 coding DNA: TGCGCCAGCAGCCAAGATGGTGGGGACAGCACAGATACGCAGTATTTT. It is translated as CASSQDGGDSTDTQYF.

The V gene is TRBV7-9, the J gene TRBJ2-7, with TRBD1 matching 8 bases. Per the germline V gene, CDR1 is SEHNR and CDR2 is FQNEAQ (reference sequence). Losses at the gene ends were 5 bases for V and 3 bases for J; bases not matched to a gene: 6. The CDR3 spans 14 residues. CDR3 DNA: TGTGCCAGCAGCGCGACAGGGGCCCTCTACGAGCAGTACTTC. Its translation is CASSATGALYEQYF.

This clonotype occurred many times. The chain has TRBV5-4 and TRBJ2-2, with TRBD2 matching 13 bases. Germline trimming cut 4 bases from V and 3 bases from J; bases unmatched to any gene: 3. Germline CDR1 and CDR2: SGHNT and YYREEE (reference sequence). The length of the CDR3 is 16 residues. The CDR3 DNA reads TGTGCCAGCAGCCAAGGACTAGCGGGAGACACCGGGGAGCTGTTTTTT. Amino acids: CASSQGLAGDTGELFF.

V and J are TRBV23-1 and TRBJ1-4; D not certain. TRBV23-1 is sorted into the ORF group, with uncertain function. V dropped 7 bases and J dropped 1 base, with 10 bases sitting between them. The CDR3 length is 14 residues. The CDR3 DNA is TGCGCCAGCACTTCTCCGGGAACTAATGAAAAACTGTTTTTT. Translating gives CASTSPGTNEKLFF.

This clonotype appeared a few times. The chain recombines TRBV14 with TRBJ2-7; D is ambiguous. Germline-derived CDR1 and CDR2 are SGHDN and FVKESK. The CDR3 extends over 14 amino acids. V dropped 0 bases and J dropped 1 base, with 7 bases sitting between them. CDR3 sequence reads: CASSQDGPSYEQYF. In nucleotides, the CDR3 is TGTGCCAGCAGCCAAGACGGACCATCCTACGAGCAGTACTTC.

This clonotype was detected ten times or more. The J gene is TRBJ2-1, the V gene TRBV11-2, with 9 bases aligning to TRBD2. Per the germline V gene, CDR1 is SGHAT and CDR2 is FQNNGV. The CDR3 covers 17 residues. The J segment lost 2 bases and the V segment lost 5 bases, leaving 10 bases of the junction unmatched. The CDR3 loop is CASSPEGGRAPYNEQFF. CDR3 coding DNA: TGTGCCAGCAGCCCTGAAGGCGGGAGGGCCCCCTACAATGAGCAGTTCTTC.

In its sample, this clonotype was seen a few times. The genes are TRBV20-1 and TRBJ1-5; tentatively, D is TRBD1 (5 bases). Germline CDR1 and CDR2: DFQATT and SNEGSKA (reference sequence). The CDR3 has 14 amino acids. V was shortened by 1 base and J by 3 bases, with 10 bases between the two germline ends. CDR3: CSARVGHFNQPQHF. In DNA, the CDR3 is TGCAGTGCTAGAGTAGGACACTTCAATCAGCCCCAGCATTTT.

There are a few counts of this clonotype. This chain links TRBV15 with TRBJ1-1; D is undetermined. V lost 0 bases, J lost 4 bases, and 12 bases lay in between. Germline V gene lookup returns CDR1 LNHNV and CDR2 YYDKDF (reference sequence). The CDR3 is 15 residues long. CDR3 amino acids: CATSRDLGHSTEAFF. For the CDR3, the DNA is TGTGCCACCAGCAGAGATCTAGGGCACAGCACTGAAGCTTTCTTT.

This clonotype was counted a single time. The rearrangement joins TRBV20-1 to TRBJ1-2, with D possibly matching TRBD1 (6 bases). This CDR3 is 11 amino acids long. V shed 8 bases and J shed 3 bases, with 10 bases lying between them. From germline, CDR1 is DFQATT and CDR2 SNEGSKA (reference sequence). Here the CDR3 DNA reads TGCAGTACTAACAGGGACTATGGCTACACCTTC. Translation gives CSTNRDYGYTF.

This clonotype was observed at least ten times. This chain's CDR3 is CASSEASGAGDYGYTF. The CDR3 DNA sequence: TGTGCCAGCAGTGAAGCTTCGGGGGCAGGGGACTATGGCTACACCTTC. The chain carries TRBV6-1 and TRBJ1-2, with D possibly TRBD1 on 6 matching bases. V was clipped by 0 bases and J by 3 bases, with 14 bases between them. CDR3 length equals 16 residues. Germline V gene data show CDR1 as MNHNS and CDR2 as SASEGT.

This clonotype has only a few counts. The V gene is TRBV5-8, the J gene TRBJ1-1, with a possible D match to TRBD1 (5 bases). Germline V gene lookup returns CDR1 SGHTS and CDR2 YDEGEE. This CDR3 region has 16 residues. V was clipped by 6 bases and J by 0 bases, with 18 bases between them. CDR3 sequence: CASKNALGDLNTEAFF. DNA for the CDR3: TGTGCCAGCAAGAACGCTTTGGGGGACCTGAACACTGAAGCTTTCTTT. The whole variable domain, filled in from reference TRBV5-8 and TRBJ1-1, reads EAGVTQSPTHLIKTRGQQATLRCSPISGHTSVYWYQQALGLGLQFLLWYDEGEERNRGNFPPRFSGRQFPNYSSELNVNALELEDSALYLCASKNALGDLNTEAFFGQGTRLTVV.

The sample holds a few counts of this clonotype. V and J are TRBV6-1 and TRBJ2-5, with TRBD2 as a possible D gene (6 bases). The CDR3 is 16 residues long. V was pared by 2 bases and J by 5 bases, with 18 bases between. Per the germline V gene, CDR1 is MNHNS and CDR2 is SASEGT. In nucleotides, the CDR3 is TGTGCCAGCAGTGAATTGGCGGGAAGGGTATTGGAGACCCAGTACTTC. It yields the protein CASSELAGRVLETQYF.

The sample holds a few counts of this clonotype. CDR3 residues: CSAGMGQLTKNIQYF. CDR3 sequence (DNA): TGCAGTGCTGGGATGGGGCAACTAACCAAAAACATTCAGTACTTC. V and J are TRBV20-1 and TRBJ2-4; D possibly corresponds to TRBD1 (5 bases). V lost 5 bases and J lost 2, with 16 bases in between. CDR3 length equals 15 residues. CDR1 is DFQATT and CDR2 is SNEGSKA in the germline V gene (reference sequence).

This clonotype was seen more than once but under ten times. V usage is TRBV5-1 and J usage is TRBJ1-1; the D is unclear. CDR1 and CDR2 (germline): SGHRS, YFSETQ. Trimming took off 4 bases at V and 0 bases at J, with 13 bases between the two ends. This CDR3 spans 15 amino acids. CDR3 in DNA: TGCGCCAGCAGCCCGGGAGGTCTGATGAACACTGAAGCTTTCTTT. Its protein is CASSPGGLMNTEAFF.